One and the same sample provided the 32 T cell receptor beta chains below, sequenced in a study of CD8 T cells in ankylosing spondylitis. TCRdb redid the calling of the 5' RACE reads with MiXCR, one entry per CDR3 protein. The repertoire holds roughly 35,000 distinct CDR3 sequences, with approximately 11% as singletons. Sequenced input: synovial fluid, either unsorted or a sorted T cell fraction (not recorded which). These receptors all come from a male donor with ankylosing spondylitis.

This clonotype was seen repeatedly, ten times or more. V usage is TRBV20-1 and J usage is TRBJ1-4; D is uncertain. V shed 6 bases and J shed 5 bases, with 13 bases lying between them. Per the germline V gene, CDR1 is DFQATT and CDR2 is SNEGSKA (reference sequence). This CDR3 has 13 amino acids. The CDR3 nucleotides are TGCAGTGCCACCCGGGCGAGAAATGAAAAACTGTTTTTT. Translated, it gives CSATRARNEKLFF.

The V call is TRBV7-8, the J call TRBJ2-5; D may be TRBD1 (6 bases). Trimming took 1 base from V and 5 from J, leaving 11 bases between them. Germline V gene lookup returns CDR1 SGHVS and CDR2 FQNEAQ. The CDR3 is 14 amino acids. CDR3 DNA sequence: TGTGCCAGCAGCTTAGACAGGGTATGGGAGACCCAGTACTTC. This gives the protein CASSLDRVWETQYF.

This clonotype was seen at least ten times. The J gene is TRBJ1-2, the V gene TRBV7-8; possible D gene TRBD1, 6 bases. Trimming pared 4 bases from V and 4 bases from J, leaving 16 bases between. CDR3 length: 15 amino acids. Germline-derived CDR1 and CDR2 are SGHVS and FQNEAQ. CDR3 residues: CASSYEGGVAYGYTF. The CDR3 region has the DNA TGTGCCAGCAGCTACGAGGGGGGGGTGGCCTATGGCTACACCTTC.

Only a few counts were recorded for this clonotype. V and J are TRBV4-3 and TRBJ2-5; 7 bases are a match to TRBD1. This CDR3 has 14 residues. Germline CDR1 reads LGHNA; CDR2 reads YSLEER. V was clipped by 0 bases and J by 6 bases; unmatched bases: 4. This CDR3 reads CASSQEHRGKTQYF. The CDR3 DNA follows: TGCGCCAGCAGCCAAGAGCACAGGGGCAAGACCCAGTACTTC.

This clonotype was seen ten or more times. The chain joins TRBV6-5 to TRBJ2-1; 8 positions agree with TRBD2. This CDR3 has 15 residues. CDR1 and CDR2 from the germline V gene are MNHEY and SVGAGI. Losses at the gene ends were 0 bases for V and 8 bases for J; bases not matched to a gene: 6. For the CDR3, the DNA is TGTGCCAGCAGTTACTCTAGCGGGATAGGAGATGAGCAGTTCTTC. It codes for CASSYSSGIGDEQFF.

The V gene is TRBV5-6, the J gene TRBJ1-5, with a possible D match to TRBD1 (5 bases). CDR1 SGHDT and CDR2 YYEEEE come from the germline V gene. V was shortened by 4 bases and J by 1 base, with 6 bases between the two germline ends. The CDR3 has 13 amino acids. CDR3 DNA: TGTGCCAGCAGCCGGACAAGCAATCAGCCCCAGCATTTT. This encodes CASSRTSNQPQHF.

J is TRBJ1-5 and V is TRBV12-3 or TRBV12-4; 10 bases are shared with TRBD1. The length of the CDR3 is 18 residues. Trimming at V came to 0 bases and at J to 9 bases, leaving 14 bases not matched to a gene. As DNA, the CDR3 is TGTGCCAGCAGTTTAGCGCTTGTCGGGACAGGGGAATTAAGGCCCCAGCATTTT. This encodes CASSLALVGTGELRPQHF.

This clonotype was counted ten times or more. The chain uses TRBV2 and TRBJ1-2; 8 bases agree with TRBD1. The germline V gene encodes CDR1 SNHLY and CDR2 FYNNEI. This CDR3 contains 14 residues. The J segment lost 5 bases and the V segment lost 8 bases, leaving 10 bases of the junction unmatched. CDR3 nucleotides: TGTGCCAGCCCAGGTCGACAGGGGCATTATGGCTACACCTTC. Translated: CASPGRQGHYGYTF.

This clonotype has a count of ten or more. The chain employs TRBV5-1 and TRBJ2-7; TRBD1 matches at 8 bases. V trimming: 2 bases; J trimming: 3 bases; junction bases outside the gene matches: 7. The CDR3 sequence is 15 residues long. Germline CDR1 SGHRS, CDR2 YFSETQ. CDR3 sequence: CASSLGQGGVYEQYF. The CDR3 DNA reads TGCGCCAGCAGCTTAGGACAGGGAGGCGTCTACGAGCAGTACTTC.

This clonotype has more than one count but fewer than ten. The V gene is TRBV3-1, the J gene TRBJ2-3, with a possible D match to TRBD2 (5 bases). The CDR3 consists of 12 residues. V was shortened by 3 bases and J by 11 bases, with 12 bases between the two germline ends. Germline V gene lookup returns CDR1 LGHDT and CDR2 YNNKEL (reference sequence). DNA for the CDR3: TGTGCCAGCAGCCACCTGGACCGGGAGCAGTATTTT. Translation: CASSHLDREQYF.

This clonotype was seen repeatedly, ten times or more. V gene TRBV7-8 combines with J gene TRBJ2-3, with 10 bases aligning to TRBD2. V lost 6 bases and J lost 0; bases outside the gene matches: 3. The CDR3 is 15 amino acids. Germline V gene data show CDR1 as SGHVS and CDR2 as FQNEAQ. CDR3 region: CASRSLAGSTDTQYF. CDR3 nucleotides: TGTGCCAGCAGGTCACTAGCGGGGAGCACAGATACGCAGTATTTT.

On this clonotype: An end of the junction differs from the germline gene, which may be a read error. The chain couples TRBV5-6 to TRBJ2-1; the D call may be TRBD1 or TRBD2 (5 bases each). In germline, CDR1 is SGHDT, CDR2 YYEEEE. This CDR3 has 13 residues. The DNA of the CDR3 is TGTGCCAGGAGCTCGGGGCTAGGGGATGAGCAGTTCTTC. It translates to CARSSGLGDEQFF. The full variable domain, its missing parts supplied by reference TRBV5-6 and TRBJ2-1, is DAGVTQSPTHLIKTRGQQVTLRCSPKSGHDTVSWYQQALGQGPQFIFQYYEEEERQRGNFPDRFSGHQFPNYSSELNVNALLLGDSALYLCARSSGLGDEQFFGPGTRLTVL.

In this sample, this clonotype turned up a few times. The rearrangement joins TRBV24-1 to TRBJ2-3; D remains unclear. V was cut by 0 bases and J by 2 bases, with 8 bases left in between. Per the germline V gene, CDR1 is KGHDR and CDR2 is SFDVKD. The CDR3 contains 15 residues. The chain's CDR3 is CATSDLGVDTDTQYF. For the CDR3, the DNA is TGTGCCACCAGTGATTTGGGGGTGGACACAGATACGCAGTATTTT.

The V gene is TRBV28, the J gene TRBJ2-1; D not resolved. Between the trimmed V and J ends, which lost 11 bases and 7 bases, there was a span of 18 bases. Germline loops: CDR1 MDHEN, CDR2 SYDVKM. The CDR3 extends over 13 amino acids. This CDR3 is CAHSTSRVNEQFF. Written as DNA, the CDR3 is TGTGCCCACTCGACCTCCCGGGTTAATGAGCAGTTCTTC.

The CDR3 region is CASSYSDSPGLYGYTF. The CDR3 DNA is TGTGCCAGCAGTTACTCCGACAGTCCAGGCCTGTATGGCTACACCTTC. The chain has TRBV6-2 or TRBV6-3 and TRBJ1-2, with a possible D match to TRBD1 (5 bases). Germline CDR1 MNHEY, CDR2 SVGEGT. This CDR3 is built from 16 residues. Trimming removed 0 bases from V and 5 bases from J, with 16 bases in between.

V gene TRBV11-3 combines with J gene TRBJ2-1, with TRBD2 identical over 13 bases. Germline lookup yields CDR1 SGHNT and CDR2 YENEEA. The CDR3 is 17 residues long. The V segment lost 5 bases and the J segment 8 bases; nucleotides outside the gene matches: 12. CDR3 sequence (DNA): TGTGCCAGCAGCACTCGGACTAGCGGGAGAGAGGGCGATGAGCAGTTCTTC. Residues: CASSTRTSGREGDEQFF.

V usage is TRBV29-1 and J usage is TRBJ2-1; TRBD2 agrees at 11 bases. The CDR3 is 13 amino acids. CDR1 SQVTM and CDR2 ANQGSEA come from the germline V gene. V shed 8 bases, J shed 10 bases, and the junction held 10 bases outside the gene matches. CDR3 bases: TGCAGCCTAGGGACTAGCGGTTCCCCCGAGCAGTTCTTC. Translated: CSLGTSGSPEQFF.

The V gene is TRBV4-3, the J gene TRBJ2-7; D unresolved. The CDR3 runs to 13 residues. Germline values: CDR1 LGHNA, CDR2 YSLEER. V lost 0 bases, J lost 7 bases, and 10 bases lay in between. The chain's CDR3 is CASSQELWKEQYF. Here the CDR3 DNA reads TGCGCCAGCAGCCAAGAGTTATGGAAGGAGCAGTACTTC.

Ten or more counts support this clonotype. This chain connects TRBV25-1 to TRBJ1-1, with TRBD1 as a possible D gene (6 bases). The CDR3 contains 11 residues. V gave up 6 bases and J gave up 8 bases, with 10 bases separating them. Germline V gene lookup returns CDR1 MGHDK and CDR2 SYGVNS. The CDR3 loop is CASRAGQEAFF. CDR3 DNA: TGTGCCAGCAGAGCCGGACAGGAAGCTTTCTTT.

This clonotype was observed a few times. CDR3 residues: CATSGSGEERPQHF. In DNA, the CDR3 is TGTGCCACCAGTGGGTCAGGGGAGGAGCGGCCCCAGCATTTT. The chain carries TRBV24-1 and TRBJ1-5; maybe TRBD1 (6 bases). Germline assignment: CDR1 KGHDR and CDR2 SFDVKD. Trimming took off 5 bases at V and 9 bases at J, with 16 bases between the two ends. This CDR3 spans 14 amino acids.

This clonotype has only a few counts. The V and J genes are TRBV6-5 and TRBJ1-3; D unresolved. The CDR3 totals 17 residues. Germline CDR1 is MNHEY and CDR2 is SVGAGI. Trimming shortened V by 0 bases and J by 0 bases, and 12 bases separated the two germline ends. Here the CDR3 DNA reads TGTGCCAGCAGTTACTCGATGGCGGCTGTCTCTGGAAACACCATATATTTT. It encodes CASSYSMAAVSGNTIYF.

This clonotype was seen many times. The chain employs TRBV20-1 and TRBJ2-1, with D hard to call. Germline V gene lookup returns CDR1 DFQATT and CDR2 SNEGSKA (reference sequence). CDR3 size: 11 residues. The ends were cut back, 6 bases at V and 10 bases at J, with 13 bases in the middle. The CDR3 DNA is TGCAGTGCAGGGCCCCTCCTCGAGCAGTTCTTC. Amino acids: CSAGPLLEQFF.

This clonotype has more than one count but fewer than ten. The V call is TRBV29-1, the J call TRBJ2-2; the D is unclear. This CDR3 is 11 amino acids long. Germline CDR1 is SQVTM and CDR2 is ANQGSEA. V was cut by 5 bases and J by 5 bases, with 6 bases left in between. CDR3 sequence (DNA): TGCAGCGTTCTGATTACCGGGGAGCTGTTTTTT. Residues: CSVLITGELFF.

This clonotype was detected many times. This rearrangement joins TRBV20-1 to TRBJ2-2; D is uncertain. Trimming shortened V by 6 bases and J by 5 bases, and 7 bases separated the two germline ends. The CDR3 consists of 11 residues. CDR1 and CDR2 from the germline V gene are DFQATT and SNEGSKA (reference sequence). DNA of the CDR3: TGCAGTGCCCCGACTACCGGGGAGCTGTTTTTT. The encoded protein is CSAPTTGELFF.

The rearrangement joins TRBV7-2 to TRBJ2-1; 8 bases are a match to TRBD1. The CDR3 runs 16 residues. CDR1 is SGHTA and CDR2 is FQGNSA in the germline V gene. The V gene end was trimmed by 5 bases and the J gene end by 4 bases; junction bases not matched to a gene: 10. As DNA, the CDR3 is TGTGCCAGCAGCCACTTACGCGGGACAGGTTACAATGAGCAGTTCTTC. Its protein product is CASSHLRGTGYNEQFF.

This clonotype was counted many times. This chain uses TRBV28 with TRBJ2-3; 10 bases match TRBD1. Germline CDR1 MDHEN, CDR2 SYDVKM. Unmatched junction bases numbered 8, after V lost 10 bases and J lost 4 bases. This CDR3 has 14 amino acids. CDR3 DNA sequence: TGTGCCACACGGACAGGGGGTAACTCAGATACGCAGTATTTT. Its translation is CATRTGGNSDTQYF. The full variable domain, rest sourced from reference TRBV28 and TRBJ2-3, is DVKVTQSSRYLVKRTGEKVFLECVQDMDHENMFWYRQDPGLGLRLIYFSYDVKMKEKGDIPEGYSVSREKKERFSLILESASTNQTSMYLCATRTGGNSDTQYFGPGTRLTVL.

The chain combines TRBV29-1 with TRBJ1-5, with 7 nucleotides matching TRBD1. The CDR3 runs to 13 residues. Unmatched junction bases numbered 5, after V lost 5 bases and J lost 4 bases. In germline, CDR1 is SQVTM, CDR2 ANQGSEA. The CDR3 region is CSVQVDRNQPQHF. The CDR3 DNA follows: TGCAGCGTTCAGGTGGACAGGAATCAGCCCCAGCATTTT. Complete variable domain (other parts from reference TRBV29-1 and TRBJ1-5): SAVISQKPSRDICQRGTSLTIQCQVDSQVTMMFWYRQQPGQSLTLIATANQGSEATYESGFVIDKFPISRPNLTFSTLTVSNMSPEDSSIYLCSVQVDRNQPQHFGDGTRLSIL.

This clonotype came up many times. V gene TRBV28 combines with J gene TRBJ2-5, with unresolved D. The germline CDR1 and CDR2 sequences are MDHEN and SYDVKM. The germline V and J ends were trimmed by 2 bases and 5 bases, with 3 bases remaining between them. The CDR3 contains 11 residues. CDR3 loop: CASSLRETQYF. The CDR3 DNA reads TGTGCCAGCAGTTTAAGGGAGACCCAGTACTTC.

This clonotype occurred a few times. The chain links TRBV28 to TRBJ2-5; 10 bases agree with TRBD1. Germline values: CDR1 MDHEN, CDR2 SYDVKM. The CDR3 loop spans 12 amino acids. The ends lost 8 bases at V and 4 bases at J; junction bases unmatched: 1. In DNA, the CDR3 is TGTGCCAGCCGGGACAGGGGAGAGACCCAGTACTTC. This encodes CASRDRGETQYF.

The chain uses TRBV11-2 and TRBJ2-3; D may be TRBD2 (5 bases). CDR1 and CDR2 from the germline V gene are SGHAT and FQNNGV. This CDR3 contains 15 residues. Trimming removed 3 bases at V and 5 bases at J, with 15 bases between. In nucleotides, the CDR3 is TGTGCCAGCAGCTTTCTGGAGGCAGGCATAGATACGCAGTATTTT. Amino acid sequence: CASSFLEAGIDTQYF.

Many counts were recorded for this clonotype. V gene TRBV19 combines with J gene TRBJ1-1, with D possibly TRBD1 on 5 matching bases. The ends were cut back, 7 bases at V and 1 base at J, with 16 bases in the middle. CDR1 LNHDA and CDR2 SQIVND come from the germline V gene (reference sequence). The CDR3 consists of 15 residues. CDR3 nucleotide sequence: TGTGCCAGTACCCCCTCGGGGCTGACGAACACTGAAGCTTTCTTT. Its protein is CASTPSGLTNTEAFF. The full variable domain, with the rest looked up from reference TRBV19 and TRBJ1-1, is DGGITQSPKYLFRKEGQNVTLSCEQNLNHDAMYWYRQDPGQGLRLIYYSQIVNDFQKGDIAEGYSVSREKKESFPLTVTSAQKNPTAFYLCASTPSGLTNTEAFFGQGTRLTVV.

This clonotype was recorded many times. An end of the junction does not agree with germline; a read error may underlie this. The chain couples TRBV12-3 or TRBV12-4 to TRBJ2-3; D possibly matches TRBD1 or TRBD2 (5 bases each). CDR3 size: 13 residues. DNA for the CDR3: TGTGCCAGCAGTGAGTTTCAGGGAGATATGCAGTATTTT. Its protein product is CASSEFQGDMQYF.